The TCR beta chain under discussion was sequenced for a study of T cell changes during pregnancy in multiple sclerosis. The table came from immunoSEQ multiplex PCR; TCRdb's copy has only in-frame clones and leaves some out. The sample consists of 25,000 to 35,000 clones, more than 75% of them appearing once. The trim removed 5 bases at V and 7 bases at J, leaving 5 bases unmatched. This CDR3 has 13 amino acids. The germline V gene encodes CDR1 MNHEY and CDR2 SMNVEV (reference sequence). The V and J genes are TRBV27 and TRBJ2-1, with 7 bases lining up with TRBD1. The TCR comes from a female donor in good health, enrolled as a control in a pregnancy study. Sample: CD4+ T cells from peripheral blood mononuclear cells, taken in the second trimester of pregnancy. Here the CDR3 DNA reads TGTGCCAGCAGTAAACAGGGGCGGAATGAGCAGTTCTTC. Translated, it gives CASSKQGRNEQFF.